This T cell receptor beta chain was obtained from a study of T cell responses to AZD1222 COVID-19 vaccine. Clones were sequenced by immunoSEQ multiplex PCR, and TCRdb holds only the in-frame ones, with some missing. Among 250,000 to 300,000 clones, around 93% were seen once, and the ten largest hold roughly 0.51%. CDR1 is SEHNR and CDR2 is FQNEAQ in the germline V gene (reference sequence). V lost 8 bases and J lost 2; bases outside the gene matches: 6. This CDR3 is 14 amino acids long. The starting material was peripheral blood, obtained 28 days after the second AZD1222 dose. This chain connects TRBV7-9 to TRBJ1-3; TRBD1 matches at 7 bases. This TCR was sampled from an adult who received the AZD1222 COVID-19 vaccine. CDR3 coding DNA: TGTGCCAGCCAGGGGACAGTGGCTGGAAACACCATATATTTT. Translated: CASQGTVAGNTIYF.